This T cell receptor (beta chain) is drawn from a study of blood T cell repertoires in COVID-19. Study overall: Specimens from acute and convalescent COVID-19 originated in the United States, Italy and Spain. The cDNA or gDNA used as material had been derived from T cells, B-cell-depleted T cells, or PBMCs.

Germline lookup yields CDR1 MNHEY and CDR2 SVGAGI. The CDR3 runs to 15 residues. The ends lost 0 bases at V and 5 bases at J; junction bases unmatched: 3. Methods used by the authors: Amplification of reference gene primers was used by the study to estimate nucleated cell counts. This table comes from immunoSEQ multiplex PCR, and its TCRdb copy is limited to in-frame clones, with some not included. The V and J calls and clone size were taken over from that table, and D and trimming were inferred from the DNA. The sample contains approximately 6,000 clones, 86% of which appear only once. Sequenced input: peripheral blood. The TCR originated in a human donor in a cohort sampled during active COVID-19. The chain links TRBV6-5 to TRBJ2-3; the match to TRBD1 covers 9 bases. The CDR3 nucleotides are TGTGCCAGCAGTTACTCTGGGACAGGGTTAGATACGCAGTATTTT. It encodes CASSYSGTGLDTQYF.